This paragraph covers one TCR beta chain sequence. Its antigen is not known. With 1 base removed from V and 1 base from J, the gap between germline ends came to 12 bases. The CDR3 has 15 residues. The V gene's germline CDR1 is SGHRS and CDR2 YFSETQ. The data were produced by immunoSEQ multiplex PCR, yet TCRdb's version contains in-frame clones alone and is incomplete. This table has about 68,000 clones, 80% to 95% appearing once. This specimen belongs to a study of T cell clones after liver transplantation. The study, taken as a whole, reports: Rather than being deleted, graft donor-reactive T cells may have moved into the graft. Compared with third party-reactive sequences, donor-reactive ones declined more, independent of withdrawal success. A significant post-transplant drop in circulating graft-donor-reactive CD4 TCRbeta sequences occurred in most of the 8 subjects.

The TCR originated in a human patient who received a liver transplant. A subset of T cells may come from the graft donor. The chain combines TRBV5-1 with TRBJ2-7; TRBD1 or TRBD2 may be the D gene (6 bases each). The specimen was CD4+ T cells from blood, collected roughly 25 months after liver transplant. The CDR3 region is CASSLQQGLSYEQYF. The CDR3 coding sequence is TGCGCCAGCAGCTTGCAACAGGGACTTTCCTACGAGCAGTACTTC. Looking up the rest from reference TRBV5-1 and TRBJ2-7 gives the full variable domain: KAGVTQTPRYLIKTRGQQVTLSCSPISGHRSVSWYQQTPGQGLQFLFEYFSETQRNKGNFPGRFSGRQFSNSRSEMNVSTLELGDSALYLCASSLQQGLSYEQYFGPGTRLTVT.